This TCR beta chain was captured by sequencing in a study of human CD8 memory T cell subsets. UMI-labeled 5' RACE produced the TCR beta libraries. TCRdb reanalyzed the 5' RACE reads and collapses them to one entry per CDR3 protein, without DNA. The sample data list some 7,300 distinct CDR3 sequences. This CDR3 spans 13 amino acids. The germline V gene has CDR1 SEHNR and CDR2 FQNEAQ (reference sequence). The receptor comes from a human donor in good health. Sequenced sample: CD8+ stem-like memory T cells (TSCM and TCM) sorted from PBMCs. The subset: stem-like memory CD8 T cells (TSTEM), CCR7+ PD-1- TIGIT-. The chain combines TRBV7-9 with TRBJ1-1; TCRdb lists TRBD1, though no DNA is available to test this call. CDR3 sequence: CASTPLGNAEAFF.